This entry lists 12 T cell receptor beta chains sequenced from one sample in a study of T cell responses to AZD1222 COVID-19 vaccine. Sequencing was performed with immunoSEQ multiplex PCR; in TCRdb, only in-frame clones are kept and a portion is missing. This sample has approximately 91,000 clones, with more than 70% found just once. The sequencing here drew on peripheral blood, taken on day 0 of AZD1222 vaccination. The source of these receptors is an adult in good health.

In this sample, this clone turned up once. The CDR3 sequence is CASSLEIRTEAFF. The CDR3 nucleotides read TGTGCCAGCAGCTTAGAGATAAGGACTGAAGCTTTCTTT. This chain joins TRBV13 and TRBJ1-1; D unclear. This CDR3 is 13 amino acids long. CDR1 is PRHDT and CDR2 is FYEKMQ in the germline V gene (reference sequence). V was pared by 1 base and J by 5 bases, with 8 bases between. Together with reference TRBV13 and TRBJ1-1, the CDR3 gives the full variable domain: AAGVIQSPRHLIKEKRETATLKCYPIPRHDTVYWYQQGPGQDPQFLISFYEKMQSDKGSIPDRFSAQQFSDYHSELNMSSLELGDSALYFCASSLEIRTEAFFGQGTRLTVV.

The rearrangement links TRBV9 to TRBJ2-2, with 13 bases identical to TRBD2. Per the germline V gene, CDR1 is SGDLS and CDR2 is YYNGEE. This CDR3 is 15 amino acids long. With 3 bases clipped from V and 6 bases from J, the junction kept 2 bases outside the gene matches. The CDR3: CASSALAGGPGELFF. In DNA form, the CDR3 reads TGTGCCAGCAGCGCACTAGCGGGGGGGCCCGGGGAGCTGTTTTTT.

The CDR3 DNA is TGTGCCAGCAGTTTAGCCCGCCAAGAGACCCAGTACTTC. Protein: CASSLARQETQYF. The chain links TRBV28 to TRBJ2-5; no firm D call. The CDR3 spans 13 residues. Trimming took 2 bases from V and 1 from J, leaving 5 bases between them. CDR1 and CDR2 (germline): MDHEN, SYDVKM.

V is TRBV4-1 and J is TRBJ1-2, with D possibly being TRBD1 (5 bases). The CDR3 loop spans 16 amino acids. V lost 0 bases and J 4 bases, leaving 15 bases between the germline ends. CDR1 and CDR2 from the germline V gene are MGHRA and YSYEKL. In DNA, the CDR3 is TGCGCCAGCAGCCAAGATGAGGCGCAGGGTGGCTATGGCTACACCTTC. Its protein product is CASSQDEAQGGYGYTF.

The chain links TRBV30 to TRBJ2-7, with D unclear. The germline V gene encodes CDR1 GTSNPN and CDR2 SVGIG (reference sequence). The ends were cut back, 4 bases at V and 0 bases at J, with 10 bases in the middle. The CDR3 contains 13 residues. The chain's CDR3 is CAWNSLSSYEQYF. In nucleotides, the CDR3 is TGTGCCTGGAATAGTCTTAGCTCCTACGAGCAGTACTTC.

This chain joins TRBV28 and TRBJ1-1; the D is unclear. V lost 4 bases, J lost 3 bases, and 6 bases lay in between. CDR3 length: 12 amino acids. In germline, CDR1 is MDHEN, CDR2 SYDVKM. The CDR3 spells CASSWLDTEAFF. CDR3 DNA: TGTGCCAGCAGTTGGTTAGACACTGAAGCTTTCTTT.

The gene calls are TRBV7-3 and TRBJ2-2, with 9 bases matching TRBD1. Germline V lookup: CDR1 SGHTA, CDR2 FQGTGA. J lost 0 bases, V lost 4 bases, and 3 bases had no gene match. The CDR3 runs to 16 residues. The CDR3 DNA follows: TGTGCCAGCAGCTCGGGGACAGGGACGAACACCGGGGAGCTGTTTTTT. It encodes CASSSGTGTNTGELFF.

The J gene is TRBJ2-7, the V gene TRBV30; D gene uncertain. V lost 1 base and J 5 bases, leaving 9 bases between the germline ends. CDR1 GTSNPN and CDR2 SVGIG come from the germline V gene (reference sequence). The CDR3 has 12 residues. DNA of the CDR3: TGTGCCTGGAGTGCCCAGGTCGACGAGCAGTACTTC. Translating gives CAWSAQVDEQYF.

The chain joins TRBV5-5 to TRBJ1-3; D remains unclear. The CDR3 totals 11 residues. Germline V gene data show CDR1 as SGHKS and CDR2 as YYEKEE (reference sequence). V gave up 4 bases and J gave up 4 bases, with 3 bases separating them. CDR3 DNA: TGTGCCAGCAGCGTGGGAAACACCATATATTTT. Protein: CASSVGNTIYF.

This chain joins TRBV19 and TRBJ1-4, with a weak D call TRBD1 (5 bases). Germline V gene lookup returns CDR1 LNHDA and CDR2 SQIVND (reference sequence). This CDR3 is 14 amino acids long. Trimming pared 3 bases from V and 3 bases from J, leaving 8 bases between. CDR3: CASSMGEANEKLFF. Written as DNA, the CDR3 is TGTGCCAGTAGTATGGGGGAAGCTAATGAAAAACTGTTTTTT.

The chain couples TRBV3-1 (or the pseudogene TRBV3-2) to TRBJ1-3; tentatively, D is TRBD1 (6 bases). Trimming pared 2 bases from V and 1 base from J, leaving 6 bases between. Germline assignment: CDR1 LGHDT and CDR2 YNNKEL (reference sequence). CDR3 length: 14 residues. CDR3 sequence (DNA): TGTGCCAGCAGCCAAAGGGGGTCTGGAAACACCATATATTTT. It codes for CASSQRGSGNTIYF.

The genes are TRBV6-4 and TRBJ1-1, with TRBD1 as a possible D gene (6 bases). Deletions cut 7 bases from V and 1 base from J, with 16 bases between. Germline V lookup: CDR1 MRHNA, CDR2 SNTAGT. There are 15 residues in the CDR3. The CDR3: CASKQGSWGNTEAFF. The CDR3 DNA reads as TGTGCCAGCAAGCAGGGGAGTTGGGGGAACACTGAAGCTTTCTTT.